Below, 12 T cell receptor beta chains from the same sample are listed, as sequenced in a study of T cell responses to AZD1222 COVID-19 vaccine. Produced via immunoSEQ multiplex PCR; TCRdb's table is partial and in-frame only. Of about 120,000 clones detected, roughly 93% appear once; the ten largest clones hold over 1.5%. Material: peripheral blood, obtained on day 0 of AZD1222 vaccination. All receptors derive from an adult in good health.

This chain joins TRBV6-2 or TRBV6-3 and TRBJ1-5, with D perhaps matching TRBD1 (5 bases). V was clipped by 0 bases and J by 7 bases, with 7 bases between them. Germline V lookup: CDR1 MNHEY, CDR2 SVGEGT. The CDR3 consists of 13 residues. The CDR3 loop reads CASSYSGDQPQHF. The CDR3 nucleotides are TGTGCCAGCAGTTACTCGGGGGACCAGCCCCAGCATTTT.

A single count supports this clone. The J gene is TRBJ2-7, the V gene TRBV18; possible D gene TRBD2, 6 bases. Germline lookup yields CDR1 KGHSH and CDR2 LQKENI. This CDR3 comprises 14 residues. V dropped 1 base and J dropped 4 bases, with 11 bases sitting between them. CDR3: CASSPRDLIYEQYV. The DNA of the CDR3 is TGTGCCAGCTCACCACGGGACTTGATTTACGAGCAGTACGTC.

This clone has just one count. The genes are TRBV7-2 and TRBJ2-1; the D call may be TRBD1 or TRBD2 (5 bases each). The V gene lost 4 bases and the J gene lost 7 bases, with 17 bases spanning the gap. The CDR3 has 15 amino acids. Germline CDR1 and CDR2: SGHTA and FQGNSA. The CDR3 DNA follows: TGTGCCAGCAGCTCGCCCGGGACCCGAGAGAATGAGCAGTTCTTC. It encodes CASSSPGTRENEQFF.

This chain's CDR3 is CASSSYSTTYEQYF. The CDR3 DNA sequence: TGTGCCAGCAGCTCCTACTCAACTACTTACGAGCAGTACTTC. The chain couples TRBV5-5 to TRBJ2-7, with D unresolved. This CDR3 has 14 amino acids. V lost 3 bases to trimming and J lost 4 bases, with 14 bases between them. Per the germline V gene, CDR1 is SGHKS and CDR2 is YYEKEE (reference sequence).

The chain employs TRBV24-1 and TRBJ2-2, with D possibly being TRBD1 (5 bases). CDR1 is KGHDR, CDR2 SFDVKD, per germline. The V end was cut by 7 bases, the J end by 1 base, with 6 bases between. CDR3 size: 13 residues. The CDR3 protein is CATRQGNTGELFF. In DNA form, the CDR3 reads TGTGCCACCAGGCAGGGGAACACCGGGGAGCTGTTTTTT.

The chain links TRBV7-9 to TRBJ1-2; TRBD1 matches at 11 bases. The CDR3 runs 15 residues. Germline V gene lookup returns CDR1 SEHNR and CDR2 FQNEAQ (reference sequence). Trimming removed 1 base from V and 4 bases from J; junction bases left unmatched: 2. CDR3 sequence (DNA): TGTGCCAGCAGCTTAGGGACAGGGGGCTTCTATGGCTACACCTTC. It yields the protein CASSLGTGGFYGYTF.

This chain uses TRBV11-2 with TRBJ2-3, with 8 bases fitting TRBD1. The germline CDR1 and CDR2 sequences are SGHAT and FQNNGV. The CDR3 has 16 residues. J was trimmed by 4 bases and V by 5 bases; bases with no gene match: 11. In nucleotides, the CDR3 is TGTGCCAGCAGCCCGTGGGTCAGGGGGCGGGCAGATACGCAGTATTTT. Amino acid sequence: CASSPWVRGRADTQYF.

This clone was detected a few times. The chain uses TRBV19 and TRBJ1-4; D not resolved. V lost 6 bases, J lost 3 bases, and 17 bases lay in between. CDR3 length equals 16 residues. CDR1 LNHDA and CDR2 SQIVND come from the germline V gene (reference sequence). The CDR3 loop is CASRSLGSRANEKLFF. The CDR3 nucleotides are TGTGCCAGTAGATCGCTGGGGAGTCGCGCTAATGAAAAACTGTTTTTT. The full variable domain, its missing parts supplied by reference TRBV19 and TRBJ1-4, is DGGITQSPKYLFRKEGQNVTLSCEQNLNHDAMYWYRQDPGQGLRLIYYSQIVNDFQKGDIAEGYSVSREKKESFPLTVTSAQKNPTAFYLCASRSLGSRANEKLFFGSGTQLSVL.

This chain links TRBV10-3 with TRBJ2-1; 10 bases fit TRBD1. CDR3 length: 16 amino acids. Germline CDR1 is ENHRY and CDR2 is SYGVKD. J was trimmed by 3 bases and V by 4 bases; bases with no gene match: 6. CDR3 nucleotides: TGTGCCATCAGTGGCTGGGGACAGGGGTACTACAATGAGCAGTTCTTC. Translation gives CAISGWGQGYYNEQFF.

The V and J genes are TRBV21-1 and TRBJ2-4; whether TRBD2, the table's D call, matches the DNA was not checked. TRBV21-1 is termed a pseudogene. This CDR3 contains 17 residues. CDR3 loop: CASSKESLDPGRNIQYF. As DNA, the CDR3 is TGTGCCAGCAGCAAAGAAAGTCTCGACCCCGGGAGAAACATTCAGTACTTC.

V usage is TRBV9 and J usage is TRBJ1-2; D is undetermined. Germline CDR1 is SGDLS and CDR2 is YYNGEE. The V gene lost 0 bases and the J gene lost 0 bases, with 9 bases spanning the gap. The CDR3 covers 15 residues. DNA of the CDR3: TGTGCCAGCAGCGTAGCCTCAGGCGCTAACTATGGCTACACCTTC. This translates into CASSVASGANYGYTF.

The gene calls are TRBV27 and TRBJ2-7, with 7 bases that match TRBD1. The junction had 4 bases not matched to a gene; V was cut back by 5 bases and J by 3 bases. Germline assignment: CDR1 MNHEY and CDR2 SMNVEV (reference sequence). CDR3 length equals 13 residues. CDR3 sequence reads: CASSRDSNYEQYF. Written as DNA, the CDR3 is TGTGCCAGCAGTAGGGACAGCAACTACGAGCAGTACTTC.